The 30 T cell receptor beta chains below all came from one sample that was sequenced in a study of cytomegalovirus exposure and HLA in healthy donors. The table came from immunoSEQ multiplex PCR; TCRdb's copy has only in-frame clones and leaves some out. The sample holds under 60,000 clones, about 88% seen once. The sample consisted of PBMCs. All receptors come from a woman under 40 in good health and CMV-seronegative.

The chain combines TRBV27 with TRBJ2-7; TRBD2 aligns across 8 bases. The CDR3 sequence is 18 residues long. Losses at the gene ends were 2 bases for V and 4 bases for J; bases not matched to a gene: 16. In germline, CDR1 is MNHEY, CDR2 SMNVEV (reference sequence). DNA for the CDR3: TGTGCCAGCAGTTTAACCGGTGGGTCCGGGAGGGCCTGGTACGAGCAGTACTTC. It specifies CASSLTGGSGRAWYEQYF.

The V call is TRBV13, the J call TRBJ2-7; tentative D call: TRBD1 (5 bases). The CDR3 runs 14 residues. The ends were cut back, 5 bases at V and 5 bases at J, with 16 bases in the middle. In germline, CDR1 is PRHDT, CDR2 FYEKMQ (reference sequence). The CDR3 is CASSPWGSSHEQYF. In DNA, the CDR3 is TGTGCCAGCAGCCCATGGGGCAGTTCCCACGAGCAGTACTTC.

The J gene is TRBJ1-2, the V gene TRBV5-1; 8 nucleotides align to TRBD1. The junction had 9 bases not matched to a gene; V was cut back by 4 bases and J by 4 bases. The CDR3 extends over 15 amino acids. Germline CDR1 and CDR2: SGHRS and YFSETQ. In nucleotides, the CDR3 is TGCGCCAGCAGCCGTGGCCGGGACAGGCTCTATGGCTACACCTTC. Translation gives CASSRGRDRLYGYTF.

This CDR3 reads CASRKGTGVNEKLFF. In nucleotides, the CDR3 is TGTGCCAGCAGAAAAGGGACAGGGGTTAATGAAAAACTGTTTTTT. J is TRBJ1-4 and V is TRBV6-5; TRBD1 agrees at 10 bases. Trimming took 6 bases from V and 4 from J; bases not matched to a gene: 5. In germline, CDR1 is MNHEY, CDR2 SVGAGI. There are 15 residues in the CDR3.

The chain has TRBV7-9 and TRBJ2-2; D may be TRBD1 (5 bases). The CDR3 covers 13 residues. Germline CDR1 reads SEHNR; CDR2 reads FQNEAQ (reference sequence). Deletions cut 5 bases from V and 8 bases from J, with 12 bases between. The DNA of the CDR3 is TGTGCCAGCAGCGGGCAGGGTCGGGGGGAGCTGTTTTTT. It codes for CASSGQGRGELFF. Full variable domain (outside the CDR3, taken from reference TRBV7-9 and TRBJ2-2): DTGVSQNPRHKITKRGQNVTFRCDPISEHNRLYWYRQTLGQGPEFLTYFQNEAQLEKSRLLSDRFSAERPKGSFSTLEIQRTEQGDSAMYLCASSGQGRGELFFGEGSRLTVL.

The V call is TRBV4-1, the J call TRBJ1-5, with 7 nucleotides matching TRBD1. Germline CDR1 MGHRA, CDR2 YSYEKL. V dropped 4 bases and J dropped 2; count of bases not matched to a gene: 5. The CDR3 is 15 amino acids. The DNA for the CDR3 is TGCGCCAGCAGCCTTACAGGGGATGGCAATCAGCCCCAGCATTTT. Translating it yields CASSLTGDGNQPQHF.

The V call is TRBV7-9, the J call TRBJ2-7, with TRBD2 matching 7 bases. This CDR3 is 14 amino acids long. Per the germline V gene, CDR1 is SEHNR and CDR2 is FQNEAQ (reference sequence). After removal of 3 bases from V and 7 bases from J, the junction contained 9 bases not matched to a gene. CDR3 in DNA: TGTGCCAGCAGCTTTGGGCGTGGGGGGGAGGAGCAGTACTTC. Its translation is CASSFGRGGEEQYF.

The chain uses TRBV6-5 and TRBJ2-7; TRBD1 matches 7 bases. CDR3 length equals 14 residues. J was trimmed by 5 bases and V by 5 bases; bases with no gene match: 9. Looked up from germline, CDR1 is MNHEY and CDR2 is SVGAGI. In nucleotides, the CDR3 is TGTGCCAGCAGTCTAGACAGGGTCGAGGACGAGCAGTACTTC. This translates into CASSLDRVEDEQYF.

J is TRBJ1-2 and V is TRBV13, with TRBD1 matching over 9 bases. CDR1 PRHDT and CDR2 FYEKMQ come from the germline V gene (reference sequence). The CDR3 contains 13 residues. V shed 5 bases and J 6 bases; nucleotides not matched to a gene: 4. In DNA, the CDR3 is TGTGCCAGCAGCACAGGGACAGGGAATGGCTACACCTTC. This codes for CASSTGTGNGYTF.

The chain combines TRBV28 with TRBJ1-1, with no clear D. Between the trimmed V and J ends, which lost 3 bases and 1 base, there was a span of 12 bases. CDR1 MDHEN and CDR2 SYDVKM come from the germline V gene. There are 15 residues in the CDR3. DNA of the CDR3: TGTGCCAGCAGTTTGGCGGGAATCACGAACACTGAAGCTTTCTTT. As protein: CASSLAGITNTEAFF. Based on the CDR3 plus reference TRBV28 and TRBJ1-1, the full variable domain is DVKVTQSSRYLVKRTGEKVFLECVQDMDHENMFWYRQDPGLGLRLIYFSYDVKMKEKGDIPEGYSVSREKKERFSLILESASTNQTSMYLCASSLAGITNTEAFFGQGTRLTVV.

This sequence joins TRBV2 and TRBJ2-7, with D maybe TRBD2 (5 bases). Germline loops: CDR1 SNHLY, CDR2 FYNNEI. V lost 8 bases, J lost 2 bases, and 13 bases lay in between. The CDR3 has 13 residues. The CDR3 loop is CASQDWPPYEQYF. The DNA of the CDR3 is TGTGCCAGCCAGGACTGGCCCCCCTACGAGCAGTACTTC.

This rearrangement joins TRBV28 to TRBJ2-7; TRBD1 matches at 7 bases. Losses at the gene ends were 3 bases for V and 1 base for J; bases not matched to a gene: 3. Germline CDR1 MDHEN, CDR2 SYDVKM. CDR3 length: 14 amino acids. The DNA for the CDR3 is TGTGCCAGCAGTTTGACAGGGATTTCCTACGAGCAGTACTTC. This codes for CASSLTGISYEQYF.

As DNA, the CDR3 is TGTGCCAGCAGCCCTGGGACAGCCCATGAGGACGAGCAGTACTTC. This translates into CASSPGTAHEDEQYF. V usage is TRBV7-9 and J usage is TRBJ2-7, with 7 bases lining up with TRBD1. The V segment lost 5 bases and the J segment 5 bases; nucleotides outside the gene matches: 12. CDR3 length: 15 amino acids. Per the germline V gene, CDR1 is SEHNR and CDR2 is FQNEAQ (reference sequence).

DNA of the CDR3: TGTGCCAGCAGCTCTAGCGGGAGCTCCTACAATGAGCAGTTCTTC. This codes for CASSSSGSSYNEQFF. This chain links TRBV9 with TRBJ2-1; 10 bases line up with TRBD2. Germline V gives CDR1 SGDLS, CDR2 YYNGEE. The V gene end was trimmed by 4 bases and the J gene end by 0 bases; junction bases not matched to a gene: 1. The CDR3 is 15 residues long.

The chain is built from TRBV7-2 and TRBJ2-7; 9 bases align to TRBD2. The ends lost 5 bases at V and 6 bases at J; junction bases unmatched: 8. CDR3 length: 14 amino acids. Germline assignment: CDR1 SGHTA and CDR2 FQGNSA. The CDR3: CASSPRAGGTEQYF. The CDR3, as DNA: TGTGCCAGCAGCCCTCGGGCGGGAGGGACCGAGCAGTACTTC. The variable domain in full, with the rest retrieved from reference TRBV7-2 and TRBJ2-7, is GAGVSQSPSNKVTEKGKDVELRCDPISGHTALYWYRQSLGQGLEFLIYFQGNSAPDKSGLPSDRFSAERTGGSVSTLTIQRTQQEDSAVYLCASSPRAGGTEQYFGPGTRLTVT.

This rearrangement joins TRBV5-1 to TRBJ1-1; 7 bases map to TRBD1. The CDR3 contains 15 residues. V gave up 1 base and J gave up 1 base; unmatched junction bases: 4. The germline V gene encodes CDR1 SGHRS and CDR2 YFSETQ. CDR3 loop: CASSLSGTANTEAFF. In DNA form, the CDR3 reads TGCGCCAGCAGCTTGTCCGGGACAGCGAACACTGAAGCTTTCTTT.

The genes are TRBV28 and TRBJ2-7, with 14 bases that match TRBD2. Unmatched junction bases numbered 10, after V lost 3 bases and J lost 3 bases. Germline CDR1 is MDHEN and CDR2 is SYDVKM. This CDR3 contains 18 residues. The CDR3 sequence: CASSFRRLAGGPHYEQYF. The CDR3 coding sequence is TGTGCCAGCAGTTTTAGGAGACTAGCGGGAGGGCCTCACTACGAGCAGTACTTC.

The chain joins TRBV6-1 to TRBJ2-1, with 9 nucleotides matching TRBD1. The CDR3 has 16 residues. V trimming: 4 bases; J trimming: 5 bases; junction bases outside the gene matches: 9. CDR1 and CDR2 (germline): MNHNS, SASEGT. CDR3 in DNA: TGTGCCAGCAGTGGTACCCGGGACAGGGTTGACAATGAGCAGTTCTTC. This sequence encodes CASSGTRDRVDNEQFF.

This clone is a singleton in its sample. This sequence joins TRBV30 and TRBJ1-1; D remains ambiguous. Trimming took off 1 base at V and 1 base at J, with 7 bases between the two ends. This CDR3 has 13 amino acids. CDR1 GTSNPN and CDR2 SVGIG come from the germline V gene (reference sequence). The CDR3 sequence: CAWSGLGNTEAFF. The CDR3 nucleotides are TGTGCCTGGAGTGGACTGGGGAACACTGAAGCTTTCTTT.

The CDR3 DNA follows: TGTGCCATCAGTGTCGGCCTAGCGGGGAATGATGAGCAGTTCTTC. It encodes CAISVGLAGNDEQFF. The chain is built from TRBV10-3 and TRBJ2-1; TRBD2 aligns across 9 bases. The V gene end was trimmed by 4 bases and the J gene end by 8 bases; junction bases not matched to a gene: 9. From germline, CDR1 is ENHRY and CDR2 SYGVKD. The CDR3 contains 15 residues.

This clone was seen a single time. V is TRBV6-1 and J is TRBJ2-3, with 10 positions matching TRBD2. The CDR3 is made up of 15 amino acids. V was clipped by 0 bases and J by 4 bases; unmatched bases: 1. Germline CDR1 and CDR2: MNHNS and SASEGT. The CDR3 reads CASSEAAGGPDTQYF. In nucleotides, the CDR3 is TGTGCCAGCAGTGAAGCAGCGGGAGGGCCAGATACGCAGTATTTT.

The DNA for the CDR3 is TGTGCCACCAGCCCTAGCGGCAAGAGCTCCTACGAGCAGTACTTC. Translation gives CATSPSGKSSYEQYF. The V call is TRBV15, the J call TRBJ2-7; 7 bases fit TRBD2. The ends lost 5 bases at V and 0 bases at J; junction bases unmatched: 7. The V gene's germline CDR1 is LNHNV and CDR2 YYDKDF (reference sequence). The CDR3 runs to 15 residues.

This chain links TRBV2 with TRBJ2-5, with 11 bases matching TRBD1. The CDR3 sequence is 18 residues long. Trimming at V came to 6 bases and at J to 2 bases, leaving 14 bases not matched to a gene. CDR1 and CDR2 from the germline V gene are SNHLY and FYNNEI. Written as DNA, the CDR3 is TGTGCCAGCAGCGGACAGGGGGCGGTGCGGGAGGCGCAAGAGACCCAGTACTTC. It encodes CASSGQGAVREAQETQYF.

The chain uses TRBV9 and TRBJ2-1; the match to TRBD2 covers 10 bases. This CDR3 is built from 15 residues. Trimming took 3 bases from V and 2 from J; bases not matched to a gene: 2. CDR1 is SGDLS, CDR2 YYNGEE, per germline. DNA for the CDR3: TGTGCCAGCAGCGCCACTAGCGGGGCCTACAATGAGCAGTTCTTC. Its translation: CASSATSGAYNEQFF.

J is TRBJ1-2 and V is TRBV18; possibly TRBD1 for D (6 bases). The germline V gene has CDR1 KGHSH and CDR2 LQKENI. V was trimmed by 5 bases and J by 1 base, leaving 14 bases between them. The CDR3 runs 15 residues. The CDR3 DNA reads TGTGCCAGCTCATCCTCGGGACAAAATAACTATGGCTACACCTTC. It translates to CASSSSGQNNYGYTF.

The chain links TRBV19 to TRBJ1-2; 10 positions agree with TRBD1. Per germline, CDR1 LNHDA and CDR2 SQIVND (reference sequence). V gave up 3 bases and J gave up 4 bases; unmatched junction bases: 11. The CDR3 is 17 residues long. The chain's CDR3 is CASSIGGQGVSGYGYTF. CDR3 bases: TGTGCCAGTAGTATCGGTGGACAGGGGGTGAGCGGCTATGGCTACACCTTC.

CDR3 in amino acids: CASSGYGNTIYF. CDR3 sequence (DNA): TGTGCCAGCAGTGGTTATGGAAACACCATATATTTT. The chain carries TRBV6-1 and TRBJ1-3, with no clear D. Deletions cut 4 bases from V and 3 bases from J, with 4 bases between. CDR1 is MNHNS, CDR2 SASEGT, per germline. The CDR3 is made up of 12 amino acids.

V gene TRBV23-1 combines with J gene TRBJ2-2; D remains unclear. TRBV23-1 carries the ORF label, with uncertain function. The CDR3 totals 15 residues. The V and J ends lost 3 bases and 6 bases respectively, with 14 bases between them. CDR3 in DNA: TGCGCCAGCAGTCACTACAGTTTCTTTCCCGGGGAGCTGTTTTTT. It encodes CASSHYSFFPGELFF.

The V and J genes are TRBV28 and TRBJ1-2; no reliable D call. V was clipped by 4 bases and J by 4 bases, with 13 bases between them. The length of the CDR3 is 14 residues. Germline lookup yields CDR1 MDHEN and CDR2 SYDVKM. This CDR3 is CASSWVGRPYGYTF. The CDR3 bases are TGTGCCAGCAGTTGGGTGGGGAGGCCCTATGGCTACACCTTC.

This sequence joins TRBV5-6 and TRBJ1-5; no reliable D call. CDR1 SGHDT and CDR2 YYEEEE come from the germline V gene. The ends were cut back, 2 bases at V and 1 base at J, with 7 bases in the middle. This CDR3 comprises 14 residues. The CDR3 nucleotides are TGTGCCAGCAGCTTCAGAGGAAGCAATCAGCCCCAGCATTTT. Its translation: CASSFRGSNQPQHF.